Sequencing of this T cell receptor beta chain was carried out in a study of T cells in Graves' hyperthyroidism and ophthalmopathy. Study-level findings and limits: Onset of ophthalmopathy came a median roughly 6.5 months after the model predicted it.

If no ophthalmopathy progression occurred within 18 months, Graves' hyperthyroidism was stable. A patient was excluded if there was uncontrolled infection, other autoimmune disease, pregnancy or lactation. The PBMCs were taken from under 12 ml of fresh peripheral blood. This clonotype was counted only a few times. Its antigen is unknown. RNA transcripts were the template for amplifying TCR beta CDR3 regions. HTBI primers were used for first-round RT-PCR of the TCR CDR3. MiXCR was run by TCRdb on the multiplex PCR reads, yielding one entry per CDR3 protein. The data hold roughly 720,000 distinct CDR3 sequences, with around a sixth observed a single time. Material: blood. The clonotype comes from a man aged 50-59 years with Graves' hyperthyroidism.

The CDR3, as DNA: TGTGCCAGCAGTTATTGGGGGTTAGGGAAGAACAATGAGCAGTTCTTC. It specifies CASSYWGLGKNNEQFF. V usage is TRBV6-2 or TRBV6-3 and J usage is TRBJ2-1; D tentatively fits TRBD1 or TRBD2 (5 bases each). The germline gives CDR1 MNHEY, CDR2 SVGEGT. This CDR3 has 16 amino acids. V lost 3 bases and J 5 bases, leaving 17 bases between the germline ends.